These 30 T cell receptor beta chains were sequenced from one sample in a study of T cell repertoires in cytomegalovirus infection. TCRdb passed the reads through MiXCR, listing each CDR3 protein once. Of around 140,000 distinct CDR3 sequences in the sample, 5% to 6.5% were seen once. The sample was PBMCs. The receptors were sampled from a human donor in good health (CMV status not recorded). Some clones in this sample may be carry-over from other donors' samples.

Many counts were recorded for this clonotype. This sequence joins TRBV4-1 and TRBJ2-1; the match to TRBD2 covers 8 bases. Per the germline V gene, CDR1 is MGHRA and CDR2 is YSYEKL. The V and J ends lost 1 base and 10 bases, in that order; junction bases with no gene match: 6. The CDR3 is 14 amino acids. Here the CDR3 DNA reads TGCGCCAGCAGCCAAGTTCTCGGGGGGGCGGAGCAGTTCTTC. It specifies CASSQVLGGAEQFF.

The sample holds many counts of this clonotype. This chain uses TRBV10-3 with TRBJ1-1; D may be TRBD1 (5 bases). CDR1 ENHRY and CDR2 SYGVKD come from the germline V gene. Trimming took off 8 bases at V and 4 bases at J, with 14 bases between the two ends. The CDR3 runs to 13 residues. The CDR3 nucleotides are TGTGCCATCCTTACGCAGGGTTCCACTGAAGCTTTCTTT. It specifies CAILTQGSTEAFF.

This clonotype showed up many times. V and J are TRBV7-8 and TRBJ1-6; no reliable D call. In germline, CDR1 is SGHVS, CDR2 FQNEAQ. V lost 5 bases and J lost 7, with 15 bases in between. This CDR3 is 15 amino acids long. The CDR3 is CASSLSGSRNSPLHF. In nucleotides, the CDR3 is TGTGCCAGCAGCCTTTCAGGTTCCCGAAATTCACCCCTCCACTTT.

This chain connects TRBV5-1 to TRBJ1-1, with D unclear. This CDR3 region has 15 residues. The V gene's germline CDR1 is SGHRS and CDR2 YFSETQ. Trimming took 5 bases from V and 1 from J, leaving 15 bases between them. This chain's CDR3 is CASRPKRRSNTEAFF. CDR3 sequence (DNA): TGCGCCAGCAGACCCAAACGACGGTCGAACACTGAAGCTTTCTTT.

This clonotype was recorded at least ten times. The chain has TRBV7-2 and TRBJ1-5; D perhaps matches TRBD1 (6 bases). There are 14 residues in the CDR3. The V gene's germline CDR1 is SGHTA and CDR2 FQGNSA. V was clipped by 0 bases and J by 5 bases, with 8 bases between them. CDR3 sequence: CASSLARGDQPQHF. The CDR3 DNA sequence: TGTGCCAGCAGCTTAGCGAGGGGGGATCAGCCCCAGCATTTT.

This clonotype was recorded at least ten times. The V and J genes are TRBV7-6 and TRBJ1-5, with TRBD1 as a possible D gene (5 bases). Germline V gene data show CDR1 as SGHVS and CDR2 as FNYEAQ. The CDR3 extends over 14 amino acids. Trimming stripped 5 bases from V and 6 bases from J, with 14 bases between. Written as DNA, the CDR3 is TGTGCCAGCAGCCCCCTCTTAGGGGTTCAGCCCCAGCATTTT. Amino acid sequence: CASSPLLGVQPQHF.

Ten or more counts support this clonotype. This CDR3 is CASSLRAGGYNEQFF. For the CDR3, the DNA is TGTGCCAGCAGCTTAAGGGCGGGGGGATACAATGAGCAGTTCTTC. This chain joins TRBV7-2 and TRBJ2-1; 8 nucleotides match TRBD2. The CDR3 totals 15 residues. Per the germline V gene, CDR1 is SGHTA and CDR2 is FQGNSA. V dropped 2 bases and J dropped 4; count of bases not matched to a gene: 4.

This clonotype was counted ten times or more. This CDR3 reads CASSLASGGRYTGELFF. The CDR3 DNA sequence: TGTGCCAGCAGCTTAGCTAGCGGGGGCCGGTACACCGGGGAGCTGTTTTTT. The V and J genes are TRBV11-2 and TRBJ2-2; 10 positions match TRBD2. In germline, CDR1 is SGHAT, CDR2 FQNNGV. CDR3 length: 17 residues. V was pared by 1 base and J by 3 bases, with 5 bases of the junction left unmatched.

The V gene is TRBV20-1, the J gene TRBJ1-4; possible D gene TRBD1, 5 bases. V lost 1 base and J lost 9, with 12 bases in between. This CDR3 spans 13 amino acids. Germline V gene data show CDR1 as DFQATT and CDR2 as SNEGSKA (reference sequence). Here the CDR3 DNA reads TGCAGTGCTAGAGTCGTCGCAGGGCAAAAACTGTTTTTT. Its translation is CSARVVAGQKLFF.

This clonotype was seen many times. The V and J genes are TRBV7-8 and TRBJ1-1; weak D call: TRBD1 (5 bases). The germline V gene encodes CDR1 SGHVS and CDR2 FQNEAQ. This CDR3 comprises 15 residues. Deletions cut 2 bases from V and 0 bases from J, with 10 bases between. The CDR3 region is CASSLPVGVNTEAFF. CDR3 DNA sequence: TGTGCCAGCAGCTTACCGGTGGGGGTGAACACTGAAGCTTTCTTT. Based on the CDR3 plus reference TRBV7-8 and TRBJ1-1, the full variable domain is GAGVSQSPRYKVAKRGQDVALRCDPISGHVSLFWYQQALGQGPEFLTYFQNEAQLDKSGLPSDRFFAERPEGSVSTLKIQRTQQEDSAVYLCASSLPVGVNTEAFFGQGTRLTVV.

This clonotype was recorded many times. The chain carries TRBV20-1 and TRBJ2-3; D is ambiguous. Germline CDR1 is DFQATT and CDR2 is SNEGSKA (reference sequence). Trimming shortened V by 3 bases and J by 4 bases, and 8 bases separated the two germline ends. This CDR3 is 12 amino acids long. The CDR3 sequence: CSARVRPDTQYF. The CDR3, as DNA: TGCAGTGCTAGGGTACGCCCAGATACGCAGTATTTT.

This clonotype appeared many times. The chain uses TRBV7-2 and TRBJ2-1, with 8 bases matching TRBD2. J gave up 5 bases and V 0 bases, and 6 bases lay outside the gene matches. CDR3 length: 16 residues. CDR1 is SGHTA, CDR2 FQGNSA, per germline. CDR3 residues: CASSLAQGGGHNEQFF. The CDR3 DNA sequence: TGTGCCAGCAGCTTAGCGCAGGGCGGGGGGCACAATGAGCAGTTCTTC. Full variable domain (outside the CDR3, taken from reference TRBV7-2 and TRBJ2-1): GAGVSQSPSNKVTEKGKDVELRCDPISGHTALYWYRQSLGQGLEFLIYFQGNSAPDKSGLPSDRFSAERTGGSVSTLTIQRTQQEDSAVYLCASSLAQGGGHNEQFFGPGTRLTVL.

This clonotype was picked up many times. This sequence joins TRBV12-3 or TRBV12-4 and TRBJ1-3, with D unresolved. The CDR3 loop spans 14 amino acids. The ends were cut back, 3 bases at V and 2 bases at J, with 8 bases in the middle. This chain's CDR3 is CASSLGETGNTIYF. The CDR3 coding sequence is TGTGCCAGCAGTTTGGGCGAGACTGGAAACACCATATATTTT.

There are many counts of this clonotype. The CDR3 nucleotides are TGTGCCAGCACCCAATCGAAGGTCCCAAACTATGGCTACACCTTC. Translation gives CASTQSKVPNYGYTF. V and J are TRBV28 and TRBJ1-2; D remains ambiguous. The CDR3 has 15 residues. The V gene's germline CDR1 is MDHEN and CDR2 SYDVKM. V was shortened by 7 bases and J by 2 bases, with 17 bases between the two germline ends.

This clonotype occurred a few times. This rearrangement joins TRBV14 to TRBJ2-1; weak D call: TRBD2 (6 bases). From germline, CDR1 is SGHDN and CDR2 FVKESK. Trimming removed 7 bases at V and 0 bases at J, with 25 bases between. CDR3 length: 19 residues. The CDR3 reads CASKHPGLPSTSSYNEQFF. CDR3 nucleotides: TGTGCCAGCAAGCATCCGGGACTCCCATCAACGAGCTCCTACAATGAGCAGTTCTTC.

This clonotype was counted a few times. The rearrangement joins TRBV20-1 to TRBJ2-3; 7 nucleotides align to TRBD1. This CDR3 has 18 amino acids. Germline values: CDR1 DFQATT, CDR2 SNEGSKA (reference sequence). The V gene end was trimmed by 0 bases and the J gene end by 6 bases; junction bases not matched to a gene: 18. CDR3 in DNA: TGCAGTGCTAGAGAAACTAGTACACAGGGGTTGGTCTACGATACGCAGTATTTT. This translates into CSARETSTQGLVYDTQYF.

Ten or more counts support this clonotype. The chain couples TRBV7-3 to TRBJ2-3; D not certain. Germline V gives CDR1 SGHTA, CDR2 FQGTGA. CDR3 size: 13 residues. The V gene lost 3 bases and the J gene lost 3 bases, with 7 bases spanning the gap. The CDR3 DNA is TGTGCCAGCAGCTTTAGGCTTACAGATACGCAGTATTTT. Protein product: CASSFRLTDTQYF.

The CDR3 sequence: CASSRASGGRTDTQYF. The CDR3 region has the DNA TGTGCCAGCAGTCGCGCTAGCGGGGGAAGGACAGATACGCAGTATTTT. The rearrangement uses TRBV6-2 or TRBV6-3 and TRBJ2-3; 10 nucleotides agree with TRBD2. Germline assignment: CDR1 MNHEY and CDR2 SVGEGT. The ends lost 5 bases at V and 3 bases at J; junction bases unmatched: 8. The CDR3 extends over 16 amino acids.

This clonotype was counted ten times or more. The chain is built from TRBV7-2 and TRBJ2-5; a possible D gene is TRBD2 (5 bases). CDR3 length: 12 residues. CDR1 is SGHTA, CDR2 FQGNSA, per germline. V dropped 6 bases and J dropped 5 bases, with 10 bases sitting between them. The CDR3 loop is CASRGAPETQYF. The CDR3 DNA reads TGTGCCAGCAGGGGAGCCCCCGAGACCCAGTACTTC.

This chain uses TRBV18 with TRBJ1-1, with a tentative D call TRBD1 (5 bases). V lost 3 bases to trimming and J lost 4 bases, with 18 bases between them. Germline values: CDR1 KGHSH, CDR2 LQKENI. The CDR3 is 16 residues long. CDR3 in DNA: TGTGCCAGCTCACCGGGACCGACGTCGGGGGGCACTGAAGCTTTCTTT. Protein product: CASSPGPTSGGTEAFF. The full variable domain, its missing parts supplied by reference TRBV18 and TRBJ1-1, is NAGVMQNPRHLVRRRGQEARLRCSPMKGHSHVYWYRQLPEEGLKFMVYLQKENIIDESGMPKERFSAEFPKEGPSILRIQQVVRGDSAAYFCASSPGPTSGGTEAFFGQGTRLTVV.

This clonotype was observed at least ten times. The chain links TRBV7-2 to TRBJ1-3, with 7 nucleotides matching TRBD1. Germline V gives CDR1 SGHTA, CDR2 FQGNSA. The trim removed 4 bases at V and 0 bases at J, leaving 6 bases unmatched. The CDR3 extends over 16 amino acids. CDR3 sequence (DNA): TGTGCCAGCAGCTCAAACAGGGGCCTCTCTGGAAACACCATATATTTT. This encodes CASSSNRGLSGNTIYF. The whole variable domain, filled in from reference TRBV7-2 and TRBJ1-3, reads GAGVSQSPSNKVTEKGKDVELRCDPISGHTALYWYRQSLGQGLEFLIYFQGNSAPDKSGLPSDRFSAERTGGSVSTLTIQRTQQEDSAVYLCASSSNRGLSGNTIYFGEGSWLTVV.

The table lists this clonotype with many counts. CDR3 in amino acids: CASSYPAGEGETQYF. Here the CDR3 DNA reads TGTGCCAGCAGCTATCCAGCGGGGGAAGGAGAGACCCAGTACTTC. The chain has TRBV7-2 and TRBJ2-5; TRBD2 matches at 8 bases. The CDR3 is 15 residues long. J was trimmed by 4 bases and V by 4 bases; bases with no gene match: 8. Germline values: CDR1 SGHTA, CDR2 FQGNSA.

This clonotype was observed at least ten times. The chain employs TRBV7-2 and TRBJ2-2; TRBD1 agrees at 8 bases. This CDR3 is built from 18 residues. J gave up 3 bases and V 1 base, and 10 bases lay outside the gene matches. The germline V gene encodes CDR1 SGHTA and CDR2 FQGNSA. CDR3 sequence reads: CASSLEARGRVYTGELFF. CDR3 DNA: TGTGCCAGCAGCTTAGAGGCCAGGGGGCGAGTGTACACCGGGGAGCTGTTTTTT.

This clonotype was seen many times. The genes are TRBV29-1 and TRBJ1-2; D remains unclear. This CDR3 comprises 14 residues. With 6 bases removed from V and 1 base from J, the gap between germline ends came to 15 bases. CDR1 is SQVTM, CDR2 ANQGSEA, per germline. The CDR3 protein is CSVVAVRSNYGYTF. The CDR3 DNA reads as TGCAGCGTCGTCGCGGTACGAAGTAACTATGGCTACACCTTC.

This clonotype was counted many times. V is TRBV4-2 and J is TRBJ1-2, with D possibly being TRBD1 (5 bases). V gave up 0 bases and J gave up 6 bases, with 14 bases separating them. CDR3 length: 15 amino acids. Germline-derived CDR1 and CDR2 are LGHNA and YNFKEQ. CDR3 residues: CASSQDPGTDHGYTF. The CDR3 DNA reads TGTGCCAGCAGCCAAGATCCAGGGACGGACCATGGCTACACCTTC.

This clonotype was picked up many times. In DNA, the CDR3 is TGTGCCACCCTGGGGCAGGGACACTTGATAACAAATGAGCAGTTCTTC. Translated, it gives CATLGQGHLITNEQFF. The chain carries TRBV6-1 and TRBJ2-1; D is possibly TRBD1 (6 bases). Germline V gene sequence: CDR1 MNHNS, CDR2 SASEGT. This CDR3 region has 16 residues. Trimming left V 10 bases short and J 7 bases short, with 26 bases between.

The genes are TRBV5-5 and TRBJ2-1, with TRBD2 matching over 10 bases. Germline V gene lookup returns CDR1 SGHKS and CDR2 YYEKEE (reference sequence). The CDR3 contains 19 residues. The V and J ends lost 0 bases and 4 bases, in that order; junction bases with no gene match: 13. In nucleotides, the CDR3 is TGTGCCAGCAGCTTGGCCATACTAGCGGGGTCGGGCCGTTACAATGAGCAGTTCTTC. Protein product: CASSLAILAGSGRYNEQFF.

The table lists this clonotype with many counts. V is TRBV5-5 and J is TRBJ2-5; D gene unclear. The CDR3 is 14 residues long. The V end lost 0 bases, the J end lost 1 base, and 7 bases lay between the germline ends. Germline CDR1 reads SGHKS; CDR2 reads YYEKEE (reference sequence). The CDR3 DNA reads as TGTGCCAGCAGCTTGGGACACACCCAAGAGACCCAGTACTTC. This gives the protein CASSLGHTQETQYF.

At least ten counts were recorded for this clonotype. The chain employs TRBV7-9 and TRBJ2-1; tentative D call: TRBD2 (5 bases). This CDR3 has 13 amino acids. Between the trimmed V and J ends, which lost 1 base and 7 bases, there was a span of 8 bases. Germline V CDR1 and CDR2: SEHNR, FQNEAQ (reference sequence). The CDR3 here is CASSLVRTNEQFF. The CDR3, as DNA: TGTGCCAGCAGCTTAGTTCGGACTAATGAGCAGTTCTTC.

This rearrangement joins TRBV5-1 to TRBJ2-1; possibly TRBD2 for D (6 bases). This CDR3 has 14 residues. CDR1 is SGHRS, CDR2 YFSETQ, per germline. Trimming cost V 6 bases and J 7 bases, with 17 bases left between them. Written as DNA, the CDR3 is TGCGCCAGCACCCTAACCGGGGGTCTAAATGAGCAGTTCTTC. It specifies CASTLTGGLNEQFF.